This T cell receptor beta chain was sequenced in a study of OX40 agonist ivuxolimab in advanced cancers. Study as a whole: Eligibility rules accepted prior anti-PD-1, anti-PD-L1 or anti-CTLA-4 therapy, and 40% had some.

The table came from immunoSEQ multiplex PCR; TCRdb's copy has only in-frame clones and leaves some out. Among some 98,000 clones listed, about four fifths were seen once. Trimming at V came to 5 bases and at J to 1 base, leaving 1 base not matched to a gene. The CDR3 consists of 14 residues. CDR1 and CDR2 (germline): MDHEN, SYDVKM. Sequenced here: CD4+ or CD8+ T cells sorted from blood, sampled in a trial of the OX40 agonist ivuxolimab. The receptor's source is an adult with an advanced solid tumor such as melanoma, head and neck, liver or kidney cancer. The rearrangement links TRBV28 to TRBJ2-5; 10 bases map to TRBD2. The CDR3 DNA is TGTGCCAGCAGTCAGCGGGAGGGCCAAGAGACCCAGTACTTC. Amino acid sequence: CASSQREGQETQYF.